The sequence of this TCR beta chain was determined in a study of T cell responses to AZD1222 COVID-19 vaccine. Study conclusions and caveats: Spike was spanned by vaccine-associated CD4 TCRs, with dominance at 160-218 and 743-854. Donors were chiefly white British, with a greater number of females, and clonal diversity was perhaps underestimated. The peak T cell response came first, and repertoires were sampled only after it.

The germline gives CDR1 MNHEY, CDR2 SMNVEV (reference sequence). This CDR3 spans 14 amino acids. Trimming removed 4 bases from V and 3 bases from J; junction bases left unmatched: 3. Assay: immunoSEQ multiplex PCR; the TCRdb copy retains only in-frame clones and omits some. The profile covers 130,000 to 150,000 clones, with about 89% appearing a single time and approximately 2.7% taken by the ten largest. Remarks on this clone: Its antigen is undetermined.

The V call is TRBV27, the J call TRBJ2-1, with TRBD2 matching over 7 bases. This material consisted of peripheral blood, taken on day 0 of MenACWY control vaccination. This TCR came from an adult in good health. The CDR3 DNA reads TGTGCCAGCAGTTCCCTAGCGGTCTACAATGAGCAGTTCTTC. Encoded protein: CASSSLAVYNEQFF.